The 2 T cell receptor beta chains presented below share a single source sample, sequenced in a study of CD8+CD57+ T cells in acquired aplastic anemia. Only patients with CD8+CD57+ cell expansion on flow cytometry were chosen for sequencing. The TCR beta profiling, which covered VDJ combination and CDR3 sequence, was carried out using genomic DNA as the template. TCRdb itself ran the reads through MiXCR, one entry per CDR3 protein. The sample has over 150,000 distinct CDR3 sequences, about 64% seen once. Sequencing used sorted CD4+, CD8+, or CD8+CD57+ T cells (not recorded which) from PBMCs. These receptors all stem from a human donor with aplastic anemia.

Comments on this clonotype: One junction end does not reproduce the germline sequence, and a read error may be involved. The chain employs TRBV5-1 and TRBJ2-3; no reliable D call. The CDR3 loop spans 12 amino acids. Germline V lookup: CDR1 SGHRS, CDR2 YFSETQ. The CDR3 bases are TGTGCCAGCAGCGTAGGTGGAGATACGCAGTATTTT. Protein product: CASSVGGDTQYF.

The chain couples TRBV20-1 to TRBJ2-2, with 8 bases lining up with TRBD1. Trimming at V came to 6 bases and at J to 2 bases, leaving 8 bases not matched to a gene. The CDR3 is made up of 15 amino acids. Germline V gene data show CDR1 as DFQATT and CDR2 as SNEGSKA (reference sequence). For the CDR3, the DNA is TGCAGTGCCACACCGGGACAGGCAAACACCGGGGAGCTGTTTTTT. Its protein is CSATPGQANTGELFF.